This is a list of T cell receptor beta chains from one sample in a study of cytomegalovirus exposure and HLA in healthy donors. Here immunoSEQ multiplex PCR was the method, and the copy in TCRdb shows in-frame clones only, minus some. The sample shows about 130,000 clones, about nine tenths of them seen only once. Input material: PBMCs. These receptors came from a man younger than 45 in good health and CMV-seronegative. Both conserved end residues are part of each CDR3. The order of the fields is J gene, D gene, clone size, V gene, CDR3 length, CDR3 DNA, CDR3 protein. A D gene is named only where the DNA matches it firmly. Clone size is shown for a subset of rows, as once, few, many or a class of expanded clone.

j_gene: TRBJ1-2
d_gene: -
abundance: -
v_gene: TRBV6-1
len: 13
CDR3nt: TGTGCCAGCAATCAGGGAATAAACTATGGCTACACCTTC
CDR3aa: CASNQGINYGYTF

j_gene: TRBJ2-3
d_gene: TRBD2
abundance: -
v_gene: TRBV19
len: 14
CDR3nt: TGTGCCAGTAGTCTTAGCGGGGTAGCAGATACGCAGTATTTT
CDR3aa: CASSLSGVADTQYF

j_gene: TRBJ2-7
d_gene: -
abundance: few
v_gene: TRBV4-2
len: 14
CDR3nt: TGTGCCAGCAGCCAAATGCTAGCGCAGTACGAGCAGTACTTC
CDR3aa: CASSQMLAQYEQYF

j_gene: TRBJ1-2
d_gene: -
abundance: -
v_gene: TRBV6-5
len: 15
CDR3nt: TGTGCCAGCAGTTACTCAGGGACGGGGGATTATGGCTACACCTTC
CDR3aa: CASSYSGTGDYGYTF

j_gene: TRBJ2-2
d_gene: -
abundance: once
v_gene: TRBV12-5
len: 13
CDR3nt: TGTGCTAGTGGCCCGTCGGGGACCGGGGAGCTGTTTTTT
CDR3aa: CASGPSGTGELFF

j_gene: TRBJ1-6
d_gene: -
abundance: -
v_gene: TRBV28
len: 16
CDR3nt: TGTGCCAGCCGCGTAGGGCACAGGAACTATAATTCACCCCTCCACTTT
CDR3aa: CASRVGHRNYNSPLHF

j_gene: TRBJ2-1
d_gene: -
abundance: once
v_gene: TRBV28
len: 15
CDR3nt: TGTGCCAGCAGCAGCCGGGACATACTGCACAATGAGCAGTTCTTC
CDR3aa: CASSSRDILHNEQFF

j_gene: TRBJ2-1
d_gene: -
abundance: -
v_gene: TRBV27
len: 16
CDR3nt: TGTGCCAGCAGTTTATCGGTGGCAGGGGGGAGTAATGAGCAGTTCTTC
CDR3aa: CASSLSVAGGSNEQFF

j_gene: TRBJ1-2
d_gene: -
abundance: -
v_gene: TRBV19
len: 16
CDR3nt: TGTGCCAGTAGTATCCCTTCCGGGGTGCGGCACTATGGCTACACCTTC
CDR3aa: CASSIPSGVRHYGYTF

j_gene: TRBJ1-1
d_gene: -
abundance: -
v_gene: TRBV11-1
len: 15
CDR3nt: TGTGCCAGCACCCTTAGCCCAGGGTTGGGCACTGAAGCTTTCTTT
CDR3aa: CASTLSPGLGTEAFF

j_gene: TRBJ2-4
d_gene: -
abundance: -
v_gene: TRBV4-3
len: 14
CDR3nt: TGCGCCAGCGCCTCGGGGCAGGGGTCGCACATTCAGTACTTC
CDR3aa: CASASGQGSHIQYF

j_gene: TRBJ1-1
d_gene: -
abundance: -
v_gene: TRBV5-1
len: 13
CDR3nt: TGCGCCAGCAGCAAGGACAGATACACTGAAGCTTTCTTT
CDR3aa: CASSKDRYTEAFF

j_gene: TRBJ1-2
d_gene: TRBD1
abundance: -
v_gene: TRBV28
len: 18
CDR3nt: TGTGCCAGCAACCCTACGGGGACAGGGGGAGTTTTTTACTATGGCTACACCTTC
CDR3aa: CASNPTGTGGVFYYGYTF

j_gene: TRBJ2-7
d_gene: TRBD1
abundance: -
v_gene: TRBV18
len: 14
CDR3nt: TGTGCCAGCTCACCACTCGGGACAGTCTACGAGCAGTACTTC
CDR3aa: CASSPLGTVYEQYF

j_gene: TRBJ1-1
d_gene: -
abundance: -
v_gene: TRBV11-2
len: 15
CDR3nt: TGTGCCAGCAGCTTAGTAGAGGGCGGAATAACTGAAGCTTTCTTT
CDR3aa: CASSLVEGGITEAFF

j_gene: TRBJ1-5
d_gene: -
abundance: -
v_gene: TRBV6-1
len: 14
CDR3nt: TGTGCCAGCATTTTGACAGGAGCGAATCAGCCCCAGCATTTT
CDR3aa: CASILTGANQPQHF

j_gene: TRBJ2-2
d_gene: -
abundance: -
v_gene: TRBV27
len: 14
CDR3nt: TGTGCCAGCAGTTTCAGGGTATCGTCCGGGGAGCTGTTTTTT
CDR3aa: CASSFRVSSGELFF

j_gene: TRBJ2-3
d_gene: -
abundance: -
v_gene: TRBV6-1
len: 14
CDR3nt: TGTGCCAGCAGTGAAGCAGGGGTACGGGATACGCAGTATTTT
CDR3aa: CASSEAGVRDTQYF

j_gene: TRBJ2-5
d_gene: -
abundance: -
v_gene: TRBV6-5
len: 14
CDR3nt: TGTGCCAGCAGCTCGGAGGGGTTCCAAGAGACCCAGTACTTC
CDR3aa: CASSSEGFQETQYF

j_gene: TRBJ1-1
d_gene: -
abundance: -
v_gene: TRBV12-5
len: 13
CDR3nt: TGTGCTAGTGGTTTGCCTTGGAGCACTGAAGCTTTCTTT
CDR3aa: CASGLPWSTEAFF

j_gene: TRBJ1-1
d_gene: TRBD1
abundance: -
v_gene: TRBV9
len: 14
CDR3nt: TGTGCCAGCAGCGGAGACAGGGGAAAGACTGAAGCTTTCTTT
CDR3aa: CASSGDRGKTEAFF

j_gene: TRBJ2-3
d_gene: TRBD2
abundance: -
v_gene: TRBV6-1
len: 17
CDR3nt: TGTGCCAGCAGTGAAGCTAGCGGGGGGACCAGCACAGATACGCAGTATTTT
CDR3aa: CASSEASGGTSTDTQYF

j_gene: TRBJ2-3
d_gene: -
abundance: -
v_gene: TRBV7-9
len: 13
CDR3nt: TGTGCCAGCAGCTTAACGCCGATCGGCTCCACTAGTTTT
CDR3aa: CASSLTPIGSTSF

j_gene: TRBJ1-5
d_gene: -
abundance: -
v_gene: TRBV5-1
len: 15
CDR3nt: TGCGCCAGCAGCTGGAGTGGGGCTTACAATCAGCCCCAGCATTTT
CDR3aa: CASSWSGAYNQPQHF

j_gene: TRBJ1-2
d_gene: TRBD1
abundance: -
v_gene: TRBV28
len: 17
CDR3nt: TGTGCCAGCTCCCCGGACAGGGTGGGAGTCCTAGACTATGGCTACACCTTC
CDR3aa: CASSPDRVGVLDYGYTF

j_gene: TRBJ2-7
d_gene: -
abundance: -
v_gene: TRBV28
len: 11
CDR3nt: TGTGCCAGCATAGGGGTAAGCGAGCAGTACTTC
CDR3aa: CASIGVSEQYF

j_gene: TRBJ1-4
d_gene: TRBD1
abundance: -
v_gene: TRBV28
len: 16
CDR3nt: TGTGCCAGCAGCACGGGACAGGCGGCAACTAATGAAAAACTGTTTTTT
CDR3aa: CASSTGQAATNEKLFF

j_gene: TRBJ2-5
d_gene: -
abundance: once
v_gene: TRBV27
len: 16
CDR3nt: TGTGCCAGCAGCCCTCACGTGGGGCGGTACCAAGAGACCCAGTACTTC
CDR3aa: CASSPHVGRYQETQYF

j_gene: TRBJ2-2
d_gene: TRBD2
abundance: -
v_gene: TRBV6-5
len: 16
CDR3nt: TGTGCCAGCAGTTACTTTCTAGCGGGGCCCCGGGGGGAGCTGTTTTTT
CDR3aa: CASSYFLAGPRGELFF

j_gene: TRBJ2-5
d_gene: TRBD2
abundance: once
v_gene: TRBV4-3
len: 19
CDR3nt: TGCGCCAGCAGCCAGGATGGACTAGCGGGGGATATTTTACAAGAGACCCAGTACTTC
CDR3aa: CASSQDGLAGDILQETQYF

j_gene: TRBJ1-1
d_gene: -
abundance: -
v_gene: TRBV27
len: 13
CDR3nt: TGTGCCAGCAGTTTAGCTGCGCGCACTGAAGCTTTCTTT
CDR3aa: CASSLAARTEAFF

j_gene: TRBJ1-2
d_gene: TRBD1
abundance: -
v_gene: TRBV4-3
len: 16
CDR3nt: TGCGCCAGCAGCCAAGGGGCAGGGGGCCTTTCCTATGGCTACACCTTC
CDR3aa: CASSQGAGGLSYGYTF